Here is one TCR beta chain with its context. The antigen it binds to is not known. Base qualities are not recorded, but no much larger clone differs from it by a single base. The data are from a study of T cell responses to AZD1222 COVID-19 vaccine (dated by TCRdb to the early 2020s). With regard to the full study: TCR sequencing was performed for 230 to 250 trial participants, of whom approximately 200 were given two doses of AZD1222 and around 26 were given two doses of MenACWY control vaccine. Trial participants were enrolled into age subgroups of 18-55, 56-69 and 70-plus years, which contained about 150, 28 and 57 TCR-sequenced participants, respectively.

The CDR3 regions of human TCRbeta chains were subjected to immunosequencing. The source study handled its data this way. Repertoire TCRs were checked for matches against a reference library of SARS-CoV-2-specific TCRs that had been generated using the MIRA antigen-specificity platform. Breadth meant the fraction of unique TCRs that were SARS-CoV-2-associated, whereas depth meant the fraction of total T cells that were SARS-CoV-2-associated. Using the MIRA data, every spike-specific TCR was mapped to the spike region that the TCR reacted to and assigned to either a CD4 or a CD8 class. Log10-transformed breadth and depth values were compared by one-way ANOVA with Sidak's multiple comparisons tests. Imported from immuneACCESS, the table was reduced by TCRdb to in-frame sequences with V and J called. These copies leave out some clones; in studies compared against another copy, an unresolved V gene accounts for under half, and the cause of the remainder is not known. V, J and clone size are those of that table, while D and trimming were read from the DNA. The sample table shows some 110,000 clones, and 88% are seen once. The top ten clonotypes cover just over 3.5% of the sample.

On the study overall, not on this receptor specifically: Most participants were white British and females outnumbered males, and the authors suggested that clonal diversity may have been underestimated. Reportedly, close to half of the unique spike-specific TCRs recognized epitopes lying outside the regions that are mutated in the B.1.351 and B.1.1.7 variants. Only five to seven AZD1222 recipients were SARS-CoV-2 seropositive at baseline, limiting conclusions about previously exposed vaccinees. CD4 TCRs associated with the vaccine covered the entire spike protein, and the dominant responses were in regions 160-218 and 743-854. In the small 56-69-year group, the increase in depth fell short of significance, most likely because of low power. Spike-specific TCR breadth and depth rose significantly after two AZD1222 doses compared with day 0 and with MenACWY recipients. No day 14 peak-response samples were available, so repertoires were characterized only after the peak T cell response.

Looking up the germline V gene yields CDR1 SNHLY and CDR2 FYNNEI. The CDR3 sequence holds 16 residues, the cysteine and phenylalanine included. The read is trimmed to its CDR3 DNA, 48 bases read in frame from base 1. V ends up 8 bases short and J 0 bases short, with an unmatched junction base count of 13. In the paper's terms, the time point label means: about 28 days (+/-7) after the second vaccine dose. AZD1222 recipients given second doses at about 4 weeks or at about 12 weeks were pooled, since spike-specific TCR depth and breadth were not found to differ between the two schedules. Samples from vaccinated people were obtained from the UK trials COV001 and COV002, which included a single-blind randomized controlled phase 2/3 trial of AZD1222 (ChAdOx1 nCoV-19) in healthy adults. For TCRbeta chain sequencing, PBMC samples from trial participants were taken at day 0 and at day 28 after the second dose.

Recombination joined TRBV2 with TRBJ2-7, and TRBD2 aligns with 7 junction nucleotides. The sequence came from an adult who received the AZD1222 COVID-19 vaccine. The input for sequencing was peripheral blood, taken 28 days after the second AZD1222 dose. Here is the DNA: TGTGCCAGCGGTCCCGGGGGGTGGGTAAACTCCTACGAGCAGTACTTC. Its product reads: CASGPGGWVNSYEQYF.